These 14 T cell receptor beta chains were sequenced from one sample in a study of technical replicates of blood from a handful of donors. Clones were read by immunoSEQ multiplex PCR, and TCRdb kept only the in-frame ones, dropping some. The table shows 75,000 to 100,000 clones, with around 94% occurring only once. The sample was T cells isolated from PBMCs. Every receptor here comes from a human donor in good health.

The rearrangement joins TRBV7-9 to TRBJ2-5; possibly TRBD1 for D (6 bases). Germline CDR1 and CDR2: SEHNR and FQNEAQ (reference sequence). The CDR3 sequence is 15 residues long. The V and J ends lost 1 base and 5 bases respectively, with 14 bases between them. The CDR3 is CASSLEGLRGETQYF. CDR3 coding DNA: TGTGCCAGCAGCTTAGAGGGTCTTAGGGGGGAGACCCAGTACTTC.

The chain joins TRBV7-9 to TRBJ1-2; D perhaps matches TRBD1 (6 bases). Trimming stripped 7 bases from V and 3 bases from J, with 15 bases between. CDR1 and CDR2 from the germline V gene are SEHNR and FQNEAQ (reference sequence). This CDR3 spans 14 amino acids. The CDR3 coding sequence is TGTGCCAGCATTCCGATCAGGGGCCACTATGGCTACACCTTC. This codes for CASIPIRGHYGYTF.

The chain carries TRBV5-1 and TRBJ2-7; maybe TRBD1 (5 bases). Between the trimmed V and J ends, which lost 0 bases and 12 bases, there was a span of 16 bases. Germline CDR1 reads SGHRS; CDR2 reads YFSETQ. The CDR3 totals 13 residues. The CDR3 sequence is CASSLGQRLARYF. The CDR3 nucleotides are TGCGCCAGCAGCTTGGGACAGCGCCTGGCAAGGTACTTC.

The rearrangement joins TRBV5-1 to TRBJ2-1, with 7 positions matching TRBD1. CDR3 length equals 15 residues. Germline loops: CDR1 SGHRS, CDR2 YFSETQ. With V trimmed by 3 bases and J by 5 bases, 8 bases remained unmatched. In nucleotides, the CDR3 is TGCGCCAGCAGCTCCACCGGGACAGCAAACAATGAGCAGTTCTTC. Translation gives CASSSTGTANNEQFF.

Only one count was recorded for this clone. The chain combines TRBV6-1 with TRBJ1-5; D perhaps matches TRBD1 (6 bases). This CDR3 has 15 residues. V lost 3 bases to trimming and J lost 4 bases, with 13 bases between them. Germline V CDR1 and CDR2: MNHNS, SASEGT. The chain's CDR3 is CASSEGWTANQPQHF. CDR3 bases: TGTGCCAGCAGTGAGGGCTGGACAGCTAATCAGCCCCAGCATTTT.

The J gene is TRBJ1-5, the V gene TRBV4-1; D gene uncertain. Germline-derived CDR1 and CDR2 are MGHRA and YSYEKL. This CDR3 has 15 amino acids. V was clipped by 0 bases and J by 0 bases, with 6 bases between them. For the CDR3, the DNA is TGCGCCAGCAGCCAAGACAGAGGTAGCAATCAGCCCCAGCATTTT. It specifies CASSQDRGSNQPQHF.

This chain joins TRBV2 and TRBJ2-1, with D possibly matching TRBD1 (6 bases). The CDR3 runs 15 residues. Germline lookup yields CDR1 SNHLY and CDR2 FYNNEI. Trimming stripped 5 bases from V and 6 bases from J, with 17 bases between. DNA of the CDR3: TGTGCCAGCAGTACTCAGGGGAGAGGGGGCAATGAGCAGTTCTTC. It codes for CASSTQGRGGNEQFF.

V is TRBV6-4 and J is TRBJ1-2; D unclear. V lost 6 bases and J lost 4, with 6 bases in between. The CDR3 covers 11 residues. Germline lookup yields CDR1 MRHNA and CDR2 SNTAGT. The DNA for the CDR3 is TGTGCCAGCAGCGACCTCTATGGCTACACCTTC. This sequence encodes CASSDLYGYTF.

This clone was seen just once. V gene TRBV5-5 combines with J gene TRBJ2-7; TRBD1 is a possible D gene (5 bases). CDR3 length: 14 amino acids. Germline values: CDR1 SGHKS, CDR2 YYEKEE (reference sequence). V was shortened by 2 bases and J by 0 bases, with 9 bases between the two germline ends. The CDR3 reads CASSFDSYSYEQYF. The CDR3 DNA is TGTGCCAGCAGCTTCGACAGCTACTCCTACGAGCAGTACTTC.

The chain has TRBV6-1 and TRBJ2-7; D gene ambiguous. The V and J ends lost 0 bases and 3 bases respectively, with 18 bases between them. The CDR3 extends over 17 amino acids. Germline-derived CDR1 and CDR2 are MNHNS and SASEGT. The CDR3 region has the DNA TGTGCCAGCAGTGAAGCGGGTCACCGTTCGTCGGGCTACGAGCAGTACTTC. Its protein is CASSEAGHRSSGYEQYF.

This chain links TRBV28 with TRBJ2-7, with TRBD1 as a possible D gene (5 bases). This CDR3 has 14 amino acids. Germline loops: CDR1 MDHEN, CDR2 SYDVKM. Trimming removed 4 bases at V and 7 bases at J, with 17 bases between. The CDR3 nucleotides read TGTGCCAGCAGTTGGGGCTCCACCTACGGGGAGCAGTACTTC. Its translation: CASSWGSTYGEQYF.

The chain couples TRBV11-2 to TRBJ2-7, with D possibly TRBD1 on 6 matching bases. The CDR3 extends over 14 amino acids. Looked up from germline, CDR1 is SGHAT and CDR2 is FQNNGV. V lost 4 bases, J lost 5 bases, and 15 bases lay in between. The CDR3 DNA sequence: TGTGCCAGCAGCTACTACAGGGTGGGCCACGAGCAGTACTTC. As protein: CASSYYRVGHEQYF. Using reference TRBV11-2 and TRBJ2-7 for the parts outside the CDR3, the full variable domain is EAGVAQSPRYKIIEKRQSVAFWCNPISGHATLYWYQQILGQGPKLLIQFQNNGVVDDSQLPKDRFSAERLKGVDSTLKIQPAKLEDSAVYLCASSYYRVGHEQYFGPGTRLTVT.

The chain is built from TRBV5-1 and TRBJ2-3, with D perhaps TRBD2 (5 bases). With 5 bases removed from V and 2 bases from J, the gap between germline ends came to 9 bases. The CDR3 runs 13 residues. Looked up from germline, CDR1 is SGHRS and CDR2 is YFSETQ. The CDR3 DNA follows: TGCGCCAGCAGGGCGGGTAACACAGATACGCAGTATTTT. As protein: CASRAGNTDTQYF.

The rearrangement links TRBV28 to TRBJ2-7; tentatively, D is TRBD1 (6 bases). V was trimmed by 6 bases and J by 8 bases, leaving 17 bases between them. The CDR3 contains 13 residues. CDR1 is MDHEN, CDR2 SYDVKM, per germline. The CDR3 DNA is TGTGCCAGCAGCACCCCGCAGGGGAGTAAGCAGTACTTC. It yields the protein CASSTPQGSKQYF. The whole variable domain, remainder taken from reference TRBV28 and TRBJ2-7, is DVKVTQSSRYLVKRTGEKVFLECVQDMDHENMFWYRQDPGLGLRLIYFSYDVKMKEKGDIPEGYSVSREKKERFSLILESASTNQTSMYLCASSTPQGSKQYFGPGTRLTVT.